Each of the 5 T cell receptor beta chains below was sequenced from the same sample in a study of CD8 T cells in Susac syndrome. Random hexamers were used to reverse transcribe an amount of 0.5 to 1 ug RNA. Each CDR3 protein is one row after TCRdb ran MiXCR on the immunoSEQ multiplex PCR reads. The sample has approximately 170,000 distinct CDR3 sequences, about 91% seen once; the top ten hold 0.08%. Source material: CD4+ T cells from PBMCs. The receptors derive from a human donor in good health.

The rearrangement uses TRBV6-5 and TRBJ1-2, with D unclear. CDR3 length equals 13 residues. The V gene lost 1 base and the J gene lost 5 bases, with 8 bases spanning the gap. Germline CDR1 MNHEY, CDR2 SVGAGI. As DNA, the CDR3 is TGTGCCAGCAGTTACTTGGCTGATTATGGCTACACCTTC. Translating gives CASSYLADYGYTF.

V and J are TRBV20-1 and TRBJ1-3; TRBD1 matches 7 bases. Germline CDR1 and CDR2: DFQATT and SNEGSKA (reference sequence). The CDR3 length is 15 residues. Trimming removed 2 bases from V and 1 base from J; junction bases left unmatched: 5. The CDR3 here is CSARPWTGSGNTIYF. The CDR3 coding sequence is TGCAGTGCTAGACCCTGGACAGGATCTGGAAACACCATATATTTT.

CDR3 sequence: CSALSGSEGQGKNIQYF. The CDR3 DNA reads TGCAGTGCTTTGAGCGGGAGCGAAGGACAGGGCAAAAACATTCAGTACTTC. V gene TRBV20-1 combines with J gene TRBJ2-4; D tentatively reads TRBD1 or TRBD2 (8 bases each). The CDR3 spans 17 residues. Trimming stripped 5 bases from V and 3 bases from J, with 23 bases between. Germline-derived CDR1 and CDR2 are DFQATT and SNEGSKA (reference sequence).

The rearrangement uses TRBV5-1 and TRBJ1-1; TRBD1 aligns across 7 bases. This CDR3 comprises 15 residues. Losses at the gene ends were 4 bases for V and 5 bases for J; bases not matched to a gene: 11. Germline V gives CDR1 SGHRS, CDR2 YFSETQ. CDR3 loop: CASSGGRQGHTEAFF. The CDR3 DNA reads as TGCGCCAGCAGCGGAGGAAGACAGGGACATACTGAAGCTTTCTTT.

The J gene is TRBJ2-7, the V gene TRBV6-5, with D unresolved. V lost 5 bases to trimming and J lost 5 bases, with 13 bases between them. Germline loops: CDR1 MNHEY, CDR2 SVGAGI. The CDR3 consists of 13 residues. CDR3: CASSPSRHHEQYF. DNA for the CDR3: TGTGCCAGCAGTCCGTCCCGGCACCACGAGCAGTACTTC.